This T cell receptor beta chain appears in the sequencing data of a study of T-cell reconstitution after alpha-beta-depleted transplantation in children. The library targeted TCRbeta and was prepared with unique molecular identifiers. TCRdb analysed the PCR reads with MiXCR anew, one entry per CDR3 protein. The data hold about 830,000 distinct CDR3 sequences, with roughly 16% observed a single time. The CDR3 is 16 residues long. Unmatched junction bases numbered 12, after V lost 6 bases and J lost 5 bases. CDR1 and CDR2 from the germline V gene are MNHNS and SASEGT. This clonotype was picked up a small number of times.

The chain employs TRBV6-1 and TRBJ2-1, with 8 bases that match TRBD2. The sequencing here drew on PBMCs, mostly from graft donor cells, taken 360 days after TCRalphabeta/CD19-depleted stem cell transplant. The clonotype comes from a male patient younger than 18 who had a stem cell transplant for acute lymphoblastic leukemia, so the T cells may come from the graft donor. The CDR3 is CASSQPGGGRNNEQFF. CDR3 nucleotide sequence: TGTGCCAGCAGCCAACCCGGGGGGGGCCGCAACAATGAGCAGTTCTTC.